One sample yielded the 26 T cell receptor beta chains listed below, sequenced in a study of beta chain features in type 1 diabetes. The sequenced template was cDNA made from the entire isolated RNA. Using immunoSEQ multiplex PCR, the repertoire was profiled, and TCRdb retains in-frame clones only, with some absent. The sample lists 680,000 or so clones; around 15% were seen once. The specimen sequenced was naive CD4+ T cells from blood. Receptors were obtained from a man younger than 30 in good health.

This clone turned up a few times. This chain links TRBV9 with TRBJ2-7, with 9 bases lining up with TRBD1. The junction had 4 bases not matched to a gene; V was cut back by 4 bases and J by 2 bases. Germline CDR1 is SGDLS and CDR2 is YYNGEE. CDR3 length: 14 amino acids. The DNA for the CDR3 is TGTGCCAGCAGCTTTACAGGGGGCCCCTACGAGCAGTACTTC. Protein sequence: CASSFTGGPYEQYF.

In this sample, this clone turned up a few times. The V and J genes are TRBV4-3 and TRBJ2-7; 9 nucleotides agree with TRBD2. V was clipped by 1 base and J by 2 bases; unmatched bases: 6. The CDR3 totals 16 residues. The germline gives CDR1 LGHNA, CDR2 YSLEER. CDR3 loop: CASSQGYSGGAYEQYF. The DNA for the CDR3 is TGCGCCAGCAGCCAAGGTTATAGCGGGGGTGCCTACGAGCAGTACTTC.

The genes are TRBV6-1 and TRBJ2-5, with D possibly being TRBD2 (5 bases). CDR1 and CDR2 from the germline V gene are MNHNS and SASEGT. This CDR3 has 11 amino acids. V shed 6 bases and J shed 14 bases, with 16 bases lying between them. The CDR3 here is CASRAGRDQYF. CDR3 coding DNA: TGTGCCAGCAGAGCCGGACGGGATCAATACTTC.

This clone has a handful of counts. The chain carries TRBV7-2 and TRBJ2-1; 8 bases align to TRBD1. Germline lookup yields CDR1 SGHTA and CDR2 FQGNSA. The CDR3 spans 16 residues. V dropped 5 bases and J dropped 3; count of bases not matched to a gene: 9. CDR3 coding DNA: TGTGCCAGCAGCATTAGGGGGACAGGTAGCTACAATGAGCAGTTCTTC. This codes for CASSIRGTGSYNEQFF.

This chain links TRBV29-1 with TRBJ2-4; 11 bases fit TRBD1. V dropped 7 bases and J dropped 0; count of bases not matched to a gene: 17. Germline CDR1 and CDR2: SQVTM and ANQGSEA. The CDR3 runs 19 residues. CDR3 residues: CSAGHRGQGGFLAKNIQYF. In nucleotides, the CDR3 is TGCAGCGCTGGCCACCGGGGACAGGGGGGATTTCTAGCCAAAAACATTCAGTACTTC.

This clone was counted only a few times. The CDR3 here is CSVETSGEQFF. The CDR3 region has the DNA TGCAGCGTTGAGACTAGCGGGGAGCAGTTCTTC. V usage is TRBV29-1 and J usage is TRBJ2-1, with 10 bases fitting TRBD2. This CDR3 comprises 11 residues. Germline V CDR1 and CDR2: SQVTM, ANQGSEA. The J segment lost 10 bases and the V segment lost 3 bases, leaving 0 bases of the junction unmatched.

The V gene is TRBV18, the J gene TRBJ2-7; 10 bases fit TRBD1. The J segment lost 2 bases and the V segment lost 5 bases, leaving 9 bases of the junction unmatched. The CDR3 contains 16 residues. Germline CDR1 and CDR2: KGHSH and LQKENI. The CDR3 DNA sequence: TGTGCCAGCTCATACCCCACCGGGACAGGGGCCTACGAGCAGTACTTC. It specifies CASSYPTGTGAYEQYF. The variable domain in full, with the rest retrieved from reference TRBV18 and TRBJ2-7, is NAGVMQNPRHLVRRRGQEARLRCSPMKGHSHVYWYRQLPEEGLKFMVYLQKENIIDESGMPKERFSAEFPKEGPSILRIQQVVRGDSAAYFCASSYPTGTGAYEQYFGPGTRLTVT.

This clone has more than one count but fewer than ten. The genes are TRBV5-6 and TRBJ2-2; D is perhaps TRBD2 (7 bases). The germline V gene has CDR1 SGHDT and CDR2 YYEEEE. V shed 4 bases and J shed 1 base, with 14 bases lying between them. The CDR3 is made up of 16 amino acids. The chain's CDR3 is CASSPRGAGNTGELFF. The CDR3, as DNA: TGTGCCAGCAGCCCTCGGGGGGCAGGGAACACCGGGGAGCTGTTTTTT.

This chain connects TRBV27 to TRBJ1-2; TRBD1 is a possible D gene (5 bases). CDR3 length: 14 residues. Trimming took 5 bases from V and 9 from J, leaving 19 bases between them. CDR1 is MNHEY and CDR2 is SMNVEV in the germline V gene (reference sequence). DNA for the CDR3: TGTGCCAGCAGTCAGGGCCCCATTCGGGAACGCTACACCTTC. Its translation is CASSQGPIRERYTF.

The gene calls are TRBV7-9 and TRBJ1-4; D is ambiguous. Germline CDR1 and CDR2: SEHNR and FQNEAQ (reference sequence). Trimming shortened V by 0 bases and J by 4 bases, and 9 bases separated the two germline ends. This CDR3 has 15 residues. The CDR3 sequence: CASSLAELYNEKLFF. The CDR3 DNA reads as TGTGCCAGCAGCTTAGCGGAATTATATAATGAAAAACTGTTTTTT.

This clone was counted only a few times. The V and J genes are TRBV4-3 and TRBJ2-7; 9 bases match TRBD2. Trimming removed 4 bases from V and 4 bases from J; junction bases left unmatched: 5. The CDR3 sequence is 14 residues long. CDR1 and CDR2 (germline): LGHNA, YSLEER. The DNA for the CDR3 is TGCGCCAGCAGCCTTTATAGCGGGGGTTACGAGCAGTACTTC. It encodes CASSLYSGGYEQYF.

The chain employs TRBV18 and TRBJ2-7, with 7 bases aligning to TRBD1. Germline-derived CDR1 and CDR2 are KGHSH and LQKENI. J gave up 2 bases and V 2 bases, and 12 bases lay outside the gene matches. CDR3 length: 17 residues. The CDR3 coding sequence is TGTGCCAGCTCACCAAAGGTAACCGGGACAGCCACCTACGAGCAGTACTTC. It yields the protein CASSPKVTGTATYEQYF.

The chain has TRBV21-1 and TRBJ1-1; the table's TRBD1 call for D was not verified on the DNA. TRBV21-1 is annotated as a pseudogene. This CDR3 region has 20 residues. In nucleotides, the CDR3 is TGTGCCAGCAGCAAAGACGCCTCACCAGGGAATCGTTCCATGAACACTGAAGCTTTCTTT. This sequence encodes CASSKDASPGNRSMNTEAFF.

This clone was counted a few times. The chain has TRBV29-1 and TRBJ2-3; TRBD2 matches at 9 bases. The germline CDR1 and CDR2 sequences are SQVTM and ANQGSEA. The CDR3 has 14 residues. V was pared by 5 bases and J by 5 bases, with 8 bases of the junction left unmatched. The CDR3 sequence: CSVLSREGRDTQYF. For the CDR3, the DNA is TGCAGCGTTCTATCGCGGGAGGGTAGAGATACGCAGTATTTT.

In this sample, this clone turned up a few times. This chain uses TRBV27 with TRBJ1-4; the D gene is possibly TRBD1 (6 bases). The CDR3 totals 14 residues. Germline loops: CDR1 MNHEY, CDR2 SMNVEV (reference sequence). The V gene lost 8 bases and the J gene lost 8 bases, with 18 bases spanning the gap. CDR3 sequence (DNA): TGTGCCAGCCGGAGGGGGACATTAGGGGAAAAACTGTTTTTT. Translating gives CASRRGTLGEKLFF.

This rearrangement joins TRBV23-1 to TRBJ1-2; D possibly corresponds to TRBD1 (5 bases). TRBV23-1 falls under the ORF class, with uncertain function. This CDR3 is 19 amino acids long. The ends were cut back, 1 base at V and 6 bases at J, with 27 bases in the middle. Here the CDR3 DNA reads TGCGCCAGCAGTCAATACAACCTCGGCAGGGCAAACTCAGAACATGGCTACACCTTC. The encoded protein is CASSQYNLGRANSEHGYTF.

This sequence joins TRBV7-2 and TRBJ1-1; the D is unclear. The CDR3 is 14 residues long. The germline CDR1 and CDR2 sequences are SGHTA and FQGNSA. V was clipped by 5 bases and J by 3 bases, with 13 bases between them. The CDR3 bases are TGTGCCAGCAGCCAGAAAGGAGGGTACACTGAAGCTTTCTTT. Translated: CASSQKGGYTEAFF.

The rearrangement uses TRBV7-2 and TRBJ1-1; possible D gene TRBD1, 5 bases. This CDR3 region has 15 residues. V lost 5 bases to trimming and J lost 6 bases, with 19 bases between them. From germline, CDR1 is SGHTA and CDR2 FQGNSA. CDR3 residues: CASSLGRQQWAEAFF. DNA of the CDR3: TGTGCCAGCAGCCTAGGAAGACAGCAGTGGGCTGAAGCTTTCTTT.

This clone was seen only a few times. CDR3 DNA: TGTGCCAGCAGCCCTTTAGGGGATGGTTCGGGGTTCTTC. Translated, it gives CASSPLGDGSGFF. The chain employs TRBV11-2 and TRBJ2-1; perhaps TRBD1 as D (5 bases). Trimming removed 5 bases at V and 15 bases at J, with 20 bases between. The CDR3 is made up of 13 amino acids. The V gene's germline CDR1 is SGHAT and CDR2 FQNNGV.

The chain joins TRBV7-9 to TRBJ2-7; D call uncertain. From germline, CDR1 is SEHNR and CDR2 FQNEAQ (reference sequence). Trimming removed 2 bases from V and 3 bases from J, with 14 bases in between. This CDR3 contains 15 residues. This CDR3 is CASSLNFGLIYEQYF. As DNA, the CDR3 is TGTGCCAGCAGCTTAAATTTTGGGCTTATCTACGAGCAGTACTTC.

This chain joins TRBV2 and TRBJ2-4; 9 bases match TRBD2. This CDR3 is 13 amino acids long. Germline CDR1 and CDR2: SNHLY and FYNNEI. V gave up 6 bases and J gave up 8 bases; unmatched junction bases: 5. CDR3 sequence reads: CASRGTSIDIQYF. CDR3 sequence (DNA): TGTGCCAGCAGGGGGACTAGCATTGACATTCAGTACTTC.

The chain couples TRBV5-1 to TRBJ2-1; TRBD1 might be the D (5 bases). This CDR3 spans 14 amino acids. Germline loops: CDR1 SGHRS, CDR2 YFSETQ. The V end lost 0 bases, the J end lost 7 bases, and 11 bases lay between the germline ends. The DNA of the CDR3 is TGCGCCAGCAGCTTGGGGGGCCCCCGGAATGAGCAGTTCTTC. Its protein is CASSLGGPRNEQFF.

The rearrangement joins TRBV9 to TRBJ2-7, with 9 positions matching TRBD1. The CDR3 loop spans 15 amino acids. From germline, CDR1 is SGDLS and CDR2 YYNGEE. V lost 0 bases, J lost 3 bases, and 4 bases stayed unmatched. CDR3: CASSVVGTGYYEQYF. The CDR3 nucleotides are TGTGCCAGCAGCGTAGTCGGGACAGGGTACTACGAGCAGTACTTC.

This clone was picked up a small number of times. V gene TRBV30 combines with J gene TRBJ1-4; 7 bases agree with TRBD1. Trimming cost V 4 bases and J 6 bases; bases outside gene matches: 14. Germline V lookup: CDR1 GTSNPN, CDR2 SVGIG (reference sequence). The CDR3 has 16 residues. As DNA, the CDR3 is TGTGCCTGGACTGCGGGCAGGGGGGCCGGTGATGAAAAACTGTTTTTT. This encodes CAWTAGRGAGDEKLFF.

Only a few counts were recorded for this clone. V and J are TRBV5-1 and TRBJ2-5, with 7 bases identical to TRBD2. This CDR3 region has 17 residues. V gave up 0 bases and J gave up 2 bases; unmatched junction bases: 10. The V gene's germline CDR1 is SGHRS and CDR2 YFSETQ. The CDR3 here is CASSLEYAGALQETQYF. CDR3 DNA: TGCGCCAGCAGCTTGGAGTATGCGGGAGCCCTACAAGAGACCCAGTACTTC.

This clone was counted between two and nine times. V gene TRBV7-2 combines with J gene TRBJ2-1; 8 bases line up with TRBD1. V was pared by 5 bases and J by 6 bases, with 9 bases of the junction left unmatched. The CDR3 extends over 15 amino acids. Germline CDR1 reads SGHTA; CDR2 reads FQGNSA. This CDR3 reads CASSVTGGRSNEQFF. CDR3 in DNA: TGTGCCAGCAGCGTCACAGGGGGTAGGAGCAATGAGCAGTTCTTC.